This T cell receptor (beta chain) appears in the sequencing data of a study of control samples from healthy donors and cancer patients (dated by TCRdb to about 2020). Libraries were built with the immunoSEQ multiplex PCR assay. What TCRdb holds here is the immuneACCESS table cut down to in-frame rearrangements. Part of the clones is not present; checked against another copy, under half of the missing clones reflect an unresolved V gene, and the others are unexplained. The sample table shows 90,000 to 100,000 clones, and 79% are seen once. The leading ten clones occupy roughly 10% of the sample. At the junction V is shortened by 6 bases and J by 2 bases; bases outside the gene matches: 5. The CDR3 starts with the cysteine, ends with the phenylalanine, and has 15 residues. CDR3 DNA is the only sequence kept; it has 45 bases, read in frame from the first base. CDR1 and CDR2 are drawn from the germline V gene (reference sequence): LNHDA, SQIVND.

A word on this clone: Its antigen is unknown. Per-nucleotide qualities are absent, and no much larger clonotype sits a single base away.

This clonotype was sampled from a woman aged 25-40 years in good health. The chain links TRBV19 with TRBJ1-3; 9 nucleotides in the junction match TRBD1. The sequencing sample was made of blood. CDR3 sequence: CASSGQGLTGNTIYF. In nucleotide form, the sequence is TGTGCCAGTAGCGGACAGGGGCTCACTGGAAACACCATATATTTT.